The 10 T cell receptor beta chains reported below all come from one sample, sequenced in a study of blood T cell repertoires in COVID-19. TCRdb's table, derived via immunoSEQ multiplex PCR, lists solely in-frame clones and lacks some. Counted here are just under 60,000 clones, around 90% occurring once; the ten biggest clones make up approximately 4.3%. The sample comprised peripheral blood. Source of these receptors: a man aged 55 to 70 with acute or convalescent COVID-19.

CDR3 loop: CASSRQGSGQPQHF. CDR3 in DNA: TGTGCCAGCAGCCGACAGGGATCGGGGCAGCCCCAGCATTTT. The J gene is TRBJ1-5, the V gene TRBV6-5; 7 nucleotides agree with TRBD1. The germline V gene encodes CDR1 MNHEY and CDR2 SVGAGI. After removal of 6 bases from V and 7 bases from J, the junction contained 9 bases not matched to a gene. The CDR3 has 14 amino acids.

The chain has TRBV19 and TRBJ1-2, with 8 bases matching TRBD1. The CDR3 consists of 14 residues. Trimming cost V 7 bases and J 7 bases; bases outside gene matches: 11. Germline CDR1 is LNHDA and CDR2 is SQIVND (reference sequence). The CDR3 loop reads CASTNTGGGFGYTF. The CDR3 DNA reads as TGTGCCAGTACTAATACAGGGGGTGGTTTTGGCTACACCTTC.

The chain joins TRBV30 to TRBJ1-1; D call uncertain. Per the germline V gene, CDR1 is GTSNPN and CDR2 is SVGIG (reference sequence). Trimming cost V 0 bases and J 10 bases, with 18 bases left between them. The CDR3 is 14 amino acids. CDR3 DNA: TGTGCCTGGAGTGTGGGAGGGATTATCGTCGGAGCTTTCTTT. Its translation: CAWSVGGIIVGAFF.

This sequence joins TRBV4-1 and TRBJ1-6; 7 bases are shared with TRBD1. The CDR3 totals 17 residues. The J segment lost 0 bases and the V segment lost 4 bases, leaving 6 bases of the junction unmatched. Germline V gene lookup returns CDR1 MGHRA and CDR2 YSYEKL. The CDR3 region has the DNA TGCGCCAGCAGCCGCCCAGGGGGGAGCTCCTATAATTCACCCCTCCACTTT. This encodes CASSRPGGSSYNSPLHF.

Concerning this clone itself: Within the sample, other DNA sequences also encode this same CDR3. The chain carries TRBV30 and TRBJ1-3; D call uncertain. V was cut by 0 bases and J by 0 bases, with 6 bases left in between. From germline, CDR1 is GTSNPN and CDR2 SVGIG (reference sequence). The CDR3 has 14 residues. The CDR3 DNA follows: TGTGCCTGGAGTGTAACCGGCTCTGGAAACACCATATATTTT. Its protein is CAWSVTGSGNTIYF.

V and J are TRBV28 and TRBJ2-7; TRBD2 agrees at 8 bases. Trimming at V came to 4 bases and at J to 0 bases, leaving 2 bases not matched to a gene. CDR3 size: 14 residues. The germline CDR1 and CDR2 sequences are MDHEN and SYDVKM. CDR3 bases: TGTGCCAGCAGTTCGGGGACTAGCTCCTACGAGCAGTACTTC. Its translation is CASSSGTSSYEQYF.

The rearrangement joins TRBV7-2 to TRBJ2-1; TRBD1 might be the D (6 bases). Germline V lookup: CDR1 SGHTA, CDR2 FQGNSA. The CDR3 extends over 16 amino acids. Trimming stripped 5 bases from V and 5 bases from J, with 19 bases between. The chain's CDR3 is CASSQGLWANNNEQFF. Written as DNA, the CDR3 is TGTGCCAGCAGCCAGGGGTTGTGGGCCAACAACAATGAGCAGTTCTTC. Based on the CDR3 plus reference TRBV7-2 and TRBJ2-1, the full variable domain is GAGVSQSPSNKVTEKGKDVELRCDPISGHTALYWYRQSLGQGLEFLIYFQGNSAPDKSGLPSDRFSAERTGGSVSTLTIQRTQQEDSAVYLCASSQGLWANNNEQFFGPGTRLTVL.

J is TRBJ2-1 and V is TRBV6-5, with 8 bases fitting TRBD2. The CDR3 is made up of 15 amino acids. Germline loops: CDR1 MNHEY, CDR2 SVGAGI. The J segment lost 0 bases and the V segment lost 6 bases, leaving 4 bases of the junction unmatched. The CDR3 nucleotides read TGTGCCAGCAGCCAAAGCGGGAGCTCCTACAATGAGCAGTTCTTC. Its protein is CASSQSGSSYNEQFF.

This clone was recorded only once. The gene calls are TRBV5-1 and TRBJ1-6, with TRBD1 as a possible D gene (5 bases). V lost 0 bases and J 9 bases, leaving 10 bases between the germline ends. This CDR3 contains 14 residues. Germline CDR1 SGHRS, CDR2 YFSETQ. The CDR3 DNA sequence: TGCGCCAGCAGCTTGGGAGACAGTATTTCACCCCTCCACTTT. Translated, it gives CASSLGDSISPLHF.

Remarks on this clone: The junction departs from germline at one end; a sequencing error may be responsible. The CDR3 loop reads CASSVTSGRGSEQFF. The CDR3 coding sequence is TGTGCCAGCAGCGTAACTAGCGGGAGAGGGAGTGAGCAGTTCTTC. The chain carries TRBV7-3 and TRBJ2-1; 11 nucleotides match TRBD2. From germline, CDR1 is SGHTA and CDR2 FQGTGA. The CDR3 is 15 residues long.